These T cell receptor beta chains were read from a single sample in a study of T cell repertoires in cytomegalovirus infection. TCRdb reprocessed the reads via MiXCR and lists one record per CDR3 protein. This table has approximately 500,000 distinct CDR3 sequences, roughly 10% appearing once. Material: PBMCs. Receptors originate from a human donor in good health (CMV status not recorded). Some clones in this sample may be carry-over from other donors' samples. Both conserved end residues are part of each CDR3. The D gene is left open where the match is weak. Clone sizes are given selectively: once, few, many, or a class where the clone is expanded.

TRBJ1-1 | TRBV20-1 | TRBD1 | many | CSARESDRVNTEAFF | TGCAGTGCTAGAGAATCGGACAGGGTGAACACTGAAGCTTTCTTT
TRBJ1-1 | TRBV4-1 | - | few | CASSPRDGRNTEAFF | TGCGCCAGCAGCCCGAGGGACGGACGAAACACTGAAGCTTTCTTT
TRBJ1-2 | TRBV7-3 | TRBD1 | many | CASSPGQGNYGYTF | TGTGCCAGCAGCCCTGGACAGGGCAACTATGGCTACACCTTC
TRBJ2-5 | TRBV20-1 | - | many | CSARPRSPRAVETQYF | TGCAGTGCCAGACCTCGGTCCCCGAGGGCGGTGGAGACCCAGTACTTC
TRBJ2-1 | TRBV12-3/TRBV12-4 | - | many | CASSLGTADEQFF | TGTGCCAGCAGTTTAGGGACCGCCGATGAGCAGTTCTTC
TRBJ2-1 | TRBV12-3/TRBV12-4 | TRBD2 | many | CASSPNSGGNEQFF | TGTGCCAGCAGTCCGAATAGCGGGGGCAATGAGCAGTTCTTC
TRBJ2-3 | TRBV12-3/TRBV12-4 | TRBD2 | - | CASSSPTSGGAGTQYF | TGTGCCAGCAGCAGCCCAACTAGCGGGGGGGCCGGTACGCAGTATTTT
TRBJ1-1 | TRBV10-3 | - | many | CATQLTKNTEAFF | TGTGCCACACAACTCACAAAGAACACTGAAGCTTTCTTT
TRBJ2-1 | TRBV28 | - | many | CASSLDPTLQGNEQFF | TGTGCCAGCAGTTTAGACCCAACCCTCCAGGGCAATGAGCAGTTCTTC
TRBJ1-2 | TRBV28 | TRBD1 | many | CASKTLNRGPGYGYTF | TGTGCCAGCAAAACGCTGAACAGGGGCCCTGGGTATGGCTACACCTTC
TRBJ2-7 | TRBV20-1 | - | few | CSARVRNLGEQYF | TGCAGTGCTAGAGTACGAAATCTCGGTGAGCAGTACTTC